These 17 T cell receptor beta chains originate from one sample sequenced in a study of blood T cell repertoires in COVID-19. Libraries were prepared by immunoSEQ multiplex PCR; TCRdb keeps only in-frame clonotypes and omits some of them. This table holds about 240,000 clones, approximately 78% found once. The sample taken for sequencing was peripheral blood. The receptors come from a woman aged 55 to 70 with active or convalescent COVID-19.

The rearrangement links TRBV6-5 to TRBJ2-1; D remains ambiguous. Germline-derived CDR1 and CDR2 are MNHEY and SVGAGI. The CDR3 loop spans 15 amino acids. V gave up 4 bases and J gave up 7 bases, with 17 bases separating them. The CDR3 DNA reads as TGTGCCAGCAGTTTTACTCCTAACTCGCGGAATGAGCAGTTCTTC. Protein product: CASSFTPNSRNEQFF.

This clone was counted only a few times. The chain uses TRBV5-7 and TRBJ1-3, with TRBD1 identical over 10 bases. TRBV5-7 is reported as an ORF; its role is uncertain. The CDR3 runs 18 residues. V dropped 1 base and J dropped 4; count of bases not matched to a gene: 11. DNA of the CDR3: TGTGCCAGCAGCTTGAAAGGGTCCGACAGGGGGCTGGGAAACACCATATATTTT. Translation: CASSLKGSDRGLGNTIYF.

In this sample, this clone turned up a few times. V usage is TRBV6-6 and J usage is TRBJ1-2; D is possibly TRBD1 (5 bases). The CDR3 is 15 residues long. V shed 6 bases and J shed 0 bases, with 14 bases lying between them. The germline gives CDR1 MNHNY, CDR2 SVGAGI (reference sequence). The CDR3 region has the DNA TGTGCCAGCAGAGCAGGGTATGCTCCTAACTATGGCTACACCTTC. It is translated as CASRAGYAPNYGYTF.

The gene calls are TRBV2 and TRBJ2-5; 14 positions agree with TRBD2. CDR1 SNHLY and CDR2 FYNNEI come from the germline V gene. This CDR3 has 16 residues. Trimming cost V 5 bases and J 1 base; bases outside gene matches: 3. The CDR3 loop reads CASSNGLAGGQETQYF. The CDR3 region has the DNA TGTGCCAGCAGTAACGGACTAGCGGGGGGCCAAGAGACCCAGTACTTC.

This rearrangement joins TRBV4-1 to TRBJ1-4; TRBD1 matches 7 bases. Looked up from germline, CDR1 is MGHRA and CDR2 is YSYEKL. The length of the CDR3 is 18 residues. J gave up 3 bases and V 4 bases, and 14 bases lay outside the gene matches. The CDR3 region has the DNA TGCGCCAGCAGCCCTGCCCCCCTGACAGGGCAAGCTAATGAAAAACTGTTTTTT. Translation gives CASSPAPLTGQANEKLFF.

This chain connects TRBV7-8 to TRBJ1-2; possible D gene TRBD1, 5 bases. V was pared by 1 base and J by 1 base, with 13 bases between. The CDR3 covers 16 residues. Germline lookup yields CDR1 SGHVS and CDR2 FQNEAQ. CDR3 sequence (DNA): TGTGCCAGCAGCTTAGGGAGTGGTAGGGGTAACTATGGCTACACCTTC. Translating gives CASSLGSGRGNYGYTF.

CDR3 sequence (DNA): TGTGCCAGCAGCCAACAGACGGGAGGCTACACCTTC. Its translation: CASSQQTGGYTF. The chain couples TRBV3-1 (or the pseudogene TRBV3-2) to TRBJ1-2, with D unresolved. Germline V gives CDR1 LGHDT, CDR2 YNNKEL (reference sequence). This CDR3 region has 12 residues. With 2 bases removed from V and 8 bases from J, the gap between germline ends came to 9 bases.

The gene calls are TRBV5-4 and TRBJ1-4, with a tentative D call TRBD1 (5 bases). This CDR3 spans 16 amino acids. Germline values: CDR1 SGHNT, CDR2 YYREEE (reference sequence). V lost 0 bases, J lost 4 bases, and 13 bases lay in between. CDR3 nucleotide sequence: TGTGCCAGCAGCTTGGGAGGTCGACAGAGTAATGAAAAACTGTTTTTT. Translated, it gives CASSLGGRQSNEKLFF.

The CDR3 DNA follows: TGTGCCAGCAGCCCCGGGCTAGCGGTGGCAGAGACCCAGTACTTC. This sequence encodes CASSPGLAVAETQYF. The V call is TRBV7-2, the J call TRBJ2-5; 7 bases are a match to TRBD2. This CDR3 has 15 amino acids. The V gene's germline CDR1 is SGHTA and CDR2 FQGNSA. The junction had 10 bases not matched to a gene; V was cut back by 5 bases and J by 4 bases. Drawing the rest from reference TRBV7-2 and TRBJ2-5, the complete variable domain is GAGVSQSPSNKVTEKGKDVELRCDPISGHTALYWYRQSLGQGLEFLIYFQGNSAPDKSGLPSDRFSAERTGGSVSTLTIQRTQQEDSAVYLCASSPGLAVAETQYFGPGTRLLVL.

The chain uses TRBV2 and TRBJ2-3; the D gene is possibly TRBD2 (6 bases). The CDR3 spans 14 residues. Germline V CDR1 and CDR2: SNHLY, FYNNEI. V was clipped by 6 bases and J by 2 bases, with 12 bases between them. The CDR3 reads CASRAGPTTDTQYF. CDR3 nucleotides: TGTGCCAGCAGGGCGGGACCCACCACAGATACGCAGTATTTT.

The rearrangement links TRBV27 to TRBJ1-6; D is unclear. This CDR3 spans 13 amino acids. Germline CDR1 and CDR2: MNHEY and SMNVEV (reference sequence). Trimming cost V 4 bases and J 10 bases, with 11 bases left between them. The CDR3 protein is CASSSTENSPLHF. As DNA, the CDR3 is TGTGCCAGCAGTTCAACAGAGAACTCACCCCTCCACTTT.

The V gene is TRBV27, the J gene TRBJ2-1; TRBD2 agrees at 14 bases. The trim removed 1 base at V and 8 bases at J, leaving 10 bases unmatched. Per germline, CDR1 MNHEY and CDR2 SMNVEV (reference sequence). The CDR3 covers 18 residues. The CDR3 DNA reads as TGTGCCAGCAGTTTATTCCTGACTAGCGGGGGGGATCCGGATGAGCAGTTCTTC. Amino acid sequence: CASSLFLTSGGDPDEQFF.

This clone was seen more than once but under ten times. The chain links TRBV27 to TRBJ1-6; TRBD1 matches at 9 bases. This CDR3 is built from 17 residues. The ends lost 5 bases at V and 7 bases at J; junction bases unmatched: 12. Germline CDR1 reads MNHEY; CDR2 reads SMNVEV (reference sequence). The CDR3 loop reads CASSPNRGQFPNSPLHF. The CDR3 DNA reads TGTGCCAGCAGTCCAAACAGGGGGCAGTTCCCCAATTCACCCCTCCACTTT.

This clone was seen more than once but under ten times. This chain uses TRBV5-1 with TRBJ2-1, with 8 bases fitting TRBD1. CDR1 and CDR2 (germline): SGHRS, YFSETQ. V dropped 3 bases and J dropped 3; count of bases not matched to a gene: 5. The CDR3 has 15 amino acids. CDR3 amino acids: CASSSGTGNYNEQFF. CDR3 nucleotide sequence: TGCGCCAGCAGCTCCGGGACAGGAAACTACAATGAGCAGTTCTTC.

J is TRBJ1-1 and V is TRBV7-9; D possibly corresponds to TRBD1 (6 bases). Deletions cut 3 bases from V and 8 bases from J, with 13 bases between. Germline V gives CDR1 SEHNR, CDR2 FQNEAQ (reference sequence). The CDR3 length is 13 residues. CDR3 bases: TGTGCCAGCAGCTTCCAGGGGCTGGGGGAAGCTTTCTTT. Translated, it gives CASSFQGLGEAFF. The full variable domain, with the rest looked up from reference TRBV7-9 and TRBJ1-1, is DTGVSQNPRHKITKRGQNVTFRCDPISEHNRLYWYRQTLGQGPEFLTYFQNEAQLEKSRLLSDRFSAERPKGSFSTLEIQRTEQGDSAMYLCASSFQGLGEAFFGQGTRLTVV.

The genes are TRBV6-1 and TRBJ2-4, with 8 bases lining up with TRBD1. The germline V gene has CDR1 MNHNS and CDR2 SASEGT. V dropped 4 bases and J dropped 0; count of bases not matched to a gene: 8. The CDR3 consists of 17 residues. The CDR3 coding sequence is TGTGCCAGCAGTGGCTCCCCGGGACAGGTAGCCAAAAACATTCAGTACTTC. This encodes CASSGSPGQVAKNIQYF.

This chain connects TRBV28 to TRBJ1-4; 11 bases line up with TRBD1. The CDR3 totals 17 residues. The J segment lost 3 bases and the V segment lost 5 bases, leaving 8 bases of the junction unmatched. CDR1 MDHEN and CDR2 SYDVKM come from the germline V gene. CDR3: CASSTPGQGEANEKLFF. DNA for the CDR3: TGTGCCAGCAGTACACCGGGACAGGGGGAAGCTAATGAAAAACTGTTTTTT. Drawing the rest from reference TRBV28 and TRBJ1-4, the complete variable domain is DVKVTQSSRYLVKRTGEKVFLECVQDMDHENMFWYRQDPGLGLRLIYFSYDVKMKEKGDIPEGYSVSREKKERFSLILESASTNQTSMYLCASSTPGQGEANEKLFFGSGTQLSVL.